The 16 T cell receptor beta chains below all came from one sample that was sequenced in a study of B cell selection in AIRE deficiency. Sorted regulatory T cells were CD4-positive, CD25-high and CD127-low or negative. Assay used: immunoSEQ multiplex PCR; TCRdb lists only in-frame clones, some missing. This table holds over 15,000 clones, 90% to 95% found once. Specimen: CD4+CD25+ Tregs sorted from PBMCs. These receptors were obtained from a human donor in good health.

The genes are TRBV27 and TRBJ2-7; TRBD2 matches 7 bases. The length of the CDR3 is 15 residues. CDR1 is MNHEY, CDR2 SMNVEV, per germline (reference sequence). The junction had 10 bases not matched to a gene; V was cut back by 8 bases and J by 0 bases. CDR3 region: CASGRKRGSSYEQYF. In DNA, the CDR3 is TGTGCCAGCGGAAGGAAGCGGGGAAGCTCCTACGAGCAGTACTTC.

This clone has just one count. This chain uses TRBV5-5 with TRBJ2-7, with D possibly TRBD2 on 6 matching bases. The germline V gene has CDR1 SGHKS and CDR2 YYEKEE (reference sequence). With 4 bases removed from V and 0 bases from J, the gap between germline ends came to 14 bases. The CDR3 is 15 residues long. The CDR3 spells CASSPTRISSYEQYF. The CDR3 region has the DNA TGTGCCAGCAGCCCGACTAGGATAAGCTCCTACGAGCAGTACTTC.

This clone was detected only a few times. The chain employs TRBV7-9 and TRBJ1-1; D perhaps matches TRBD1 (6 bases). Per the germline V gene, CDR1 is SEHNR and CDR2 is FQNEAQ (reference sequence). This CDR3 region has 14 residues. Trimming took off 5 bases at V and 1 base at J, with 11 bases between the two ends. CDR3 loop: CASSLLQGNTEAFF. The DNA for the CDR3 is TGTGCCAGCAGCCTTTTACAGGGGAACACTGAAGCTTTCTTT.

The chain recombines TRBV9 with TRBJ2-3; TRBD1 aligns across 9 bases. Trimming removed 4 bases from V and 9 bases from J; junction bases left unmatched: 9. Per the germline V gene, CDR1 is SGDLS and CDR2 is YYNGEE. There are 14 residues in the CDR3. The DNA of the CDR3 is TGTGCCAGCAGCCTCCTCCTGGACAGGGGCACGCAGTATTTT. It yields the protein CASSLLLDRGTQYF.

J is TRBJ2-1 and V is TRBV19; 12 bases match TRBD2. Germline lookup yields CDR1 LNHDA and CDR2 SQIVND (reference sequence). The CDR3 has 18 amino acids. J was trimmed by 6 bases and V by 4 bases; bases with no gene match: 13. The CDR3 DNA reads TGTGCCAGTAGTAAATCGGCTAGCGGGAGGGCCGGGGTCAATGAGCAGTTCTTC. Translating gives CASSKSASGRAGVNEQFF.

This chain links TRBV10-1 with TRBJ2-2; unclear D gene. CDR3 length: 14 amino acids. Trimming stripped 7 bases from V and 5 bases from J, with 14 bases between. Germline V gene data show CDR1 as WNHNN and CDR2 as SYGVQD (reference sequence). The CDR3 is CASNRALGTGELFF. The CDR3, as DNA: TGCGCCAGCAATAGAGCCCTAGGAACCGGGGAGCTGTTTTTT.

The chain joins TRBV5-1 to TRBJ2-3; D unresolved. CDR3 size: 11 residues. Germline V gene data show CDR1 as SGHRS and CDR2 as YFSETQ. Trimming removed 2 bases from V and 5 bases from J, with 3 bases in between. The CDR3 loop reads CASSFRDTQYF. CDR3 DNA sequence: TGCGCCAGCAGCTTCCGAGATACGCAGTATTTT.

V and J are TRBV4-2 and TRBJ2-3, with D uncertain. The CDR3 extends over 13 amino acids. Trimming shortened V by 0 bases and J by 0 bases, and 1 base separated the two germline ends. Germline V gene data show CDR1 as LGHNA and CDR2 as YNFKEQ. Here the CDR3 reads CASSQESTDTQYF. CDR3 DNA: TGTGCCAGCAGCCAAGAGAGCACAGATACGCAGTATTTT.

This chain joins TRBV15 and TRBJ1-6; TRBD1 agrees at 10 bases. This CDR3 region has 15 residues. Germline V gene lookup returns CDR1 LNHNV and CDR2 YYDKDF (reference sequence). The ends lost 3 bases at V and 10 bases at J; junction bases unmatched: 6. In nucleotides, the CDR3 is TGTGCCACCAGCAGCCTGGACAGGGGGAAATCACCCCTCCACTTT. Encoded protein: CATSSLDRGKSPLHF. The complete variable domain, with remaining parts taken from reference TRBV15 and TRBJ1-6, reads DAMVIQNPRYQVTQFGKPVTLSCSQTLNHNVMYWYQQKSSQAPKLLFHYYDKDFNNEADTPDNFQSRRPNTSFCFLDIRSPGLGDTAMYLCATSSLDRGKSPLHFGNGTRLTVT.

V and J are TRBV5-1 and TRBJ2-7; 8 nucleotides match TRBD1. V shed 3 bases, J shed 9 bases, and the junction held 5 bases outside the gene matches. Germline V gene sequence: CDR1 SGHRS, CDR2 YFSETQ. This CDR3 is built from 12 residues. In DNA form, the CDR3 reads TGCGCCAGCAGCTCGGACAGGGTTGGGCAGTACTTC. Protein product: CASSSDRVGQYF.

V is TRBV20-1 and J is TRBJ2-3; D gene unclear. The CDR3 has 11 amino acids. V was shortened by 3 bases and J by 0 bases, with 1 base between the two germline ends. CDR1 and CDR2 (germline): DFQATT, SNEGSKA (reference sequence). CDR3 sequence: CSASSTDTQYF. The CDR3 DNA is TGCAGTGCTAGTAGCACAGATACGCAGTATTTT.

The genes are TRBV20-1 and TRBJ2-3; maybe TRBD2 (5 bases). CDR1 and CDR2 from the germline V gene are DFQATT and SNEGSKA (reference sequence). V was trimmed by 6 bases and J by 7 bases, leaving 11 bases between them. CDR3 length equals 11 residues. DNA for the CDR3: TGCAGTGCGAAACTAGGGTATACGCAGTATTTT. Translated: CSAKLGYTQYF.

The chain joins TRBV11-2 to TRBJ1-1; 7 bases match TRBD1. V trimming: 3 bases; J trimming: 1 base; junction bases outside the gene matches: 8. The V gene's germline CDR1 is SGHAT and CDR2 FQNNGV. The length of the CDR3 is 16 residues. This chain's CDR3 is CASSFVRGRGNTEAFF. In DNA, the CDR3 is TGTGCCAGCAGCTTTGTAAGGGGGCGAGGGAACACTGAAGCTTTCTTT.

This clone was recorded once. This chain links TRBV2 with TRBJ1-4; TRBD1 agrees at 7 bases. V dropped 4 bases and J dropped 0; count of bases not matched to a gene: 2. There are 15 residues in the CDR3. Per the germline V gene, CDR1 is SNHLY and CDR2 is FYNNEI. The CDR3, as DNA: TGTGCCAGCAGTGGGGACAGCGCAACTAATGAAAAACTGTTTTTT. Its translation is CASSGDSATNEKLFF.

The V and J genes are TRBV28 and TRBJ1-6; TRBD1 matches at 9 bases. Germline loops: CDR1 MDHEN, CDR2 SYDVKM. The CDR3 runs to 17 residues. Trimming at V came to 1 base and at J to 11 bases, leaving 12 bases not matched to a gene. Written as DNA, the CDR3 is TGTGCCAGCAGTTTATCCGGGACAGGGTCCGTTAAGGCACCCCTCCACTTT. Encoded protein: CASSLSGTGSVKAPLHF.

V is TRBV21-1 and J is TRBJ2-2; the table assigns TRBD1, which was not confirmed against the DNA. TRBV21-1 is annotated as a pseudogene. This CDR3 is 14 amino acids long. The CDR3 is CASSLRGQHRGAVF. CDR3 nucleotides: TGTGCCAGCAGCCTCAGGGGGCAACACCGGGGAGCTGTTTTT.